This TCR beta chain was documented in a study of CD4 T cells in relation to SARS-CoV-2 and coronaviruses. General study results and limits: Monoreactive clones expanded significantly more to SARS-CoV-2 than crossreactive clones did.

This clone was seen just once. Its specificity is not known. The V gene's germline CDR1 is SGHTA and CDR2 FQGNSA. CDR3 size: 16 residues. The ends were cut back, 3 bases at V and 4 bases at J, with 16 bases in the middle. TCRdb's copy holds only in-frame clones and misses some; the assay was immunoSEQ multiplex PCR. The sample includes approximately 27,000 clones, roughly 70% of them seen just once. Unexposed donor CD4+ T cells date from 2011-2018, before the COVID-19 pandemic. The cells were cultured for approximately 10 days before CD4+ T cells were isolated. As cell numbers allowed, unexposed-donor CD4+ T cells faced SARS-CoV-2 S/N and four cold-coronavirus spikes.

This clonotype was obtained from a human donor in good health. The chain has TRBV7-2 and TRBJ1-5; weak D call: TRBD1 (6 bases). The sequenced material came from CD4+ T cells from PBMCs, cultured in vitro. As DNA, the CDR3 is TGTGCCAGCAGCTTCTTCGGGGGAGGGGGGAATCAGCCCCAGCATTTT. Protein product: CASSFFGGGGNQPQHF.